The entry that follows covers one T cell receptor (beta chain) sequence. No antigen is known for it. There are 15 residues in the CDR3. Trimming took off 4 bases at V and 0 bases at J, with 10 bases between the two ends. Germline CDR1 reads LGHDT; CDR2 reads YNNKEL (reference sequence). The data originate from a study of CD8 T cells in Susac syndrome. Study in general: Active disease was present in about 6 of the sequenced Susac syndrome patients, whereas under 10 of them were in remission.

CD8+ and CD4+ T cells taken from blood had their TCR beta sequenced. It was with random hexamers that roughly 0.45 to 1 ug RNA was reverse transcribed. One entry per CDR3 protein, called by TCRdb with MiXCR from the immunoSEQ multiplex PCR reads. This table holds about 90,000 distinct CDR3 sequences, roughly 96% found once. Study-wide findings and caveats: The study's TCR sequencing and HLA analysis covered a relatively small number of individuals, and the study acknowledged this.

Source material: CD8+ T cells from PBMCs. The chain couples TRBV3-1 to TRBJ1-3, with D unclear. This receptor was obtained from a human donor with Susac syndrome. CDR3 loop: CASSLVLSSGNTIYF. The CDR3 nucleotides read TGTGCCAGCAGCCTGGTTCTTAGCTCTGGAAACACCATATATTTT.